These T cell receptor beta chains were read from a single sample in a study of early T cells in non-severe SARS-CoV-2 infection. MiXCR, applied by TCRdb to the 5' RACE reads, yields one record per CDR3 protein. The table has approximately 100,000 distinct CDR3 sequences, less than 15% seen once. Sequencing input: whole blood. These receptors originate from an adult who was a healthcare worker with PCR-confirmed SARS-CoV-2 infection or an uninfected control (not recorded which). CDR3s include the opening cysteine and the closing phenylalanine or tryptophan. Fields, in order: J gene, V gene, D gene, clone size, CDR3 protein, CDR3 DNA. D genes are given only for firm matches. Not every row has a clone size; where given, it reads once, few, many or a size class.

j_gene: TRBJ1-1; v_gene: TRBV18; d_gene: TRBD1; abundance: few; CDR3aa: CASSPQDRGVMNTEAFF; CDR3nt: TGTGCCAGCTCACCTCAAGACAGGGGGGTTATGAACACTGAAGCTTTCTTT
j_gene: TRBJ2-6; v_gene: TRBV6-1; d_gene: TRBD1; abundance: many; CDR3aa: CASSKGTGAGANVLTF; CDR3nt: TGTGCCAGCAGTAAGGGGACAGGGGCTGGGGCCAACGTCCTGACTTTC
j_gene: TRBJ1-5; v_gene: TRBV20-1; d_gene: -; abundance: -; CDR3aa: CSARRQESYNQPQHF; CDR3nt: TGCAGTGCTAGAAGGCAGGAGAGCTACAATCAGCCCCAGCATTTT
j_gene: TRBJ2-5; v_gene: TRBV7-2; d_gene: TRBD2; abundance: few; CDR3aa: CASSLSVSGGAETQYF; CDR3nt: TGTGCCAGCAGCTTATCTGTGAGCGGGGGGGCCGAGACCCAGTACTTC
j_gene: TRBJ2-2; v_gene: TRBV20-1; d_gene: -; abundance: -; CDR3aa: CSAREPGHGNTGELFF; CDR3nt: TGCAGTGCTAGAGAGCCGGGACATGGGAACACCGGGGAGCTGTTTTTT
j_gene: TRBJ1-1; v_gene: TRBV10-2; d_gene: -; abundance: -; CDR3aa: CASSGAATEAFF; CDR3nt: TGCGCCAGCAGTGGGGCCGCCACTGAAGCTTTCTTT
j_gene: TRBJ2-7; v_gene: TRBV5-1; d_gene: -; abundance: few; CDR3aa: CASGDRAYEQYF; CDR3nt: TGCGCCAGTGGGGATCGGGCCTACGAGCAGTACTTC
j_gene: TRBJ2-4; v_gene: TRBV6-5; d_gene: -; abundance: -; CDR3aa: CASSRGTTLAKNIQYF; CDR3nt: TGTGCCAGCAGTCGCGGGACGACCTTAGCCAAAAACATTCAGTACTTC
j_gene: TRBJ1-1; v_gene: TRBV11-2; d_gene: -; abundance: once; CDR3aa: CASSLDWGPDTEAFF; CDR3nt: TGTGCCAGCAGCTTAGATTGGGGGCCCGACACTGAAGCTTTCTTT
j_gene: TRBJ1-5; v_gene: TRBV20-1; d_gene: TRBD1; abundance: few; CDR3aa: CSATGTGANQPQHF; CDR3nt: TGCAGTGCGACCGGGACAGGGGCGAATCAGCCCCAGCATTTT
j_gene: TRBJ1-5; v_gene: TRBV12-3/TRBV12-4; d_gene: TRBD1; abundance: -; CDR3aa: CASSSPDRGRGGQPQHF; CDR3nt: TGTGCCAGCAGTTCCCCGGACAGGGGGCGCGGGGGACAGCCCCAGCATTTT
j_gene: TRBJ2-1; v_gene: TRBV23-1; d_gene: -; abundance: few; CDR3aa: CASRQCGEQFF; CDR3nt: TGCGCCTCACGCCAGTGCGGGGAGCAGTTCTTC
j_gene: TRBJ2-2; v_gene: TRBV6-5; d_gene: TRBD2; abundance: -; CDR3aa: CASSYGEGGKLFF; CDR3nt: TGTGCCAGCAGTTACGGGGAGGGTGGGAAGCTGTTTTTT
j_gene: TRBJ1-2; v_gene: TRBV5-6; d_gene: -; abundance: few; CDR3aa: CASSLGGDTRGGYGYTF; CDR3nt: TGTGCCAGCAGCTTGGGGGGCGACACACGAGGAGGCTATGGCTACACCTTC
j_gene: TRBJ1-5; v_gene: TRBV14; d_gene: -; abundance: once; CDR3aa: CASSQGGVGNQPQHF; CDR3nt: TGTGCCAGCAGCCAAGGAGGGGTCGGCAATCAGCCCCAGCATTTT
j_gene: TRBJ2-5; v_gene: TRBV27; d_gene: -; abundance: few; CDR3aa: CASSFNGVSGTQYF; CDR3nt: TGTGCCAGCAGTTTCAATGGGGTCTCGGGGACCCAGTACTTC
j_gene: TRBJ2-5; v_gene: TRBV6-1; d_gene: TRBD2; abundance: -; CDR3aa: CASSLISSGGGMQETQYF; CDR3nt: TGTGCCAGCAGTCTGATCAGTAGTGGCGGGGGAATGCAAGAGACCCAGTACTTC
j_gene: TRBJ2-2; v_gene: TRBV24-1; d_gene: -; abundance: -; CDR3aa: CATSDLKGQDTGELFF; CDR3nt: TGTGCCACCAGTGATTTGAAAGGGCAGGACACCGGGGAGCTGTTTTTT
j_gene: TRBJ1-2; v_gene: TRBV5-1; d_gene: TRBD1; abundance: -; CDR3aa: CASSADRGNYGYTF; CDR3nt: TGCGCCAGCAGCGCGGACAGGGGTAACTATGGCTACACCTTC
j_gene: TRBJ1-2; v_gene: TRBV7-6; d_gene: TRBD1; abundance: few; CDR3aa: CASSISGQGVHYTF; CDR3nt: TGTGCCAGCAGCATCTCGGGGCAGGGGGTTCACTACACCTTC
j_gene: TRBJ2-3; v_gene: TRBV7-2; d_gene: TRBD1; abundance: -; CDR3aa: CASSLVGDSSTDTQYF; CDR3nt: TGTGCCAGCAGCTTAGTCGGGGACAGTAGCACAGATACGCAGTATTTT
j_gene: TRBJ1-1; v_gene: TRBV5-6; d_gene: -; abundance: -; CDR3aa: CASSLVGQSMNTEAFF; CDR3nt: TGTGCCAGCAGCTTGGTAGGACAGAGCATGAACACTGAAGCTTTCTTT
j_gene: TRBJ1-5; v_gene: TRBV5-6; d_gene: -; abundance: many; CDR3aa: CASSLLGERGNQPQHF; CDR3nt: TGTGCCAGCAGCTTGTTGGGGGAGAGGGGCAATCAGCCCCAGCATTTT
j_gene: TRBJ2-6; v_gene: TRBV4-3; d_gene: -; abundance: -; CDR3aa: CASSKDYRAGANVLTF; CDR3nt: TGCGCCAGCAGCAAGGATTACAGGGCTGGGGCCAACGTCCTGACTTTC
j_gene: TRBJ2-5; v_gene: TRBV29-1; d_gene: TRBD2; abundance: -; CDR3aa: CSASLAGKETQYF; CDR3nt: TGCAGCGCTTCACTAGCGGGGAAAGAGACCCAGTACTTC
j_gene: TRBJ1-5; v_gene: TRBV12-3/TRBV12-4; d_gene: TRBD1; abundance: few; CDR3aa: CASSFFAGGGIGIGNQPQHF; CDR3nt: TGTGCCAGCAGTTTCTTCGCAGGGGGCGGAATCGGAATTGGCAATCAGCCCCAGCATTTT
j_gene: TRBJ1-3; v_gene: TRBV9; d_gene: TRBD1; abundance: many; CDR3aa: CASSDGTGVNTIYF; CDR3nt: TGTGCCAGCAGCGACGGGACAGGGGTCAACACCATATATTTT
j_gene: TRBJ2-4; v_gene: TRBV7-9; d_gene: -; abundance: -; CDR3aa: CASSLYRDKNIQYF; CDR3nt: TGTGCCAGCAGCTTATACAGGGACAAAAACATTCAGTACTTC
j_gene: TRBJ2-3; v_gene: TRBV11-2; d_gene: TRBD2; abundance: many; CDR3aa: CASSLGLAGNTDTQYF; CDR3nt: TGTGCCAGCAGCTTAGGACTAGCGGGGAACACAGATACGCAGTATTTT
j_gene: TRBJ1-1; v_gene: TRBV6-5; d_gene: -; abundance: many; CDR3aa: CASSYGPSTEAFF; CDR3nt: TGTGCCAGCAGTTACGGTCCCTCAACCGAAGCTTTCTTT
j_gene: TRBJ1-2; v_gene: TRBV5-1; d_gene: -; abundance: few; CDR3aa: CASRPSKDSNYGYTF; CDR3nt: TGCGCCAGCAGACCCTCTAAGGACAGTAACTATGGCTACACCTTC
j_gene: TRBJ1-1; v_gene: TRBV6-6; d_gene: -; abundance: -; CDR3aa: CASSYFLRRAEAFF; CDR3nt: TGTGCCAGCAGTTATTTCCTCCGGAGAGCTGAAGCTTTCTTT
j_gene: TRBJ2-3; v_gene: TRBV18; d_gene: TRBD2; abundance: -; CDR3aa: CASSPTASGGGTDTQYF; CDR3nt: TGTGCCAGCTCACCTACGGCTAGCGGGGGAGGCACAGATACGCAGTATTTT
j_gene: TRBJ1-2; v_gene: TRBV7-9; d_gene: -; abundance: -; CDR3aa: CASSLTRYDGYTF; CDR3nt: TGTGCCAGCAGCTTAACAAGATATGATGGCTACACCTTC
j_gene: TRBJ1-3; v_gene: TRBV10-2; d_gene: -; abundance: many; CDR3aa: CASSWAPGLGNTIYF; CDR3nt: TGCGCCAGCAGTTGGGCCCCTGGCCTTGGAAACACCATATATTTT
j_gene: TRBJ1-1; v_gene: TRBV10-2; d_gene: -; abundance: few; CDR3aa: CASSEFAGSMNTEAFF; CDR3nt: TGCGCCAGCAGTGAGTTTGCGGGTTCCATGAACACTGAAGCTTTCTTT
j_gene: TRBJ2-5; v_gene: TRBV20-1; d_gene: -; abundance: many; CDR3aa: CSARDTDSQKETQYF; CDR3nt: TGCAGTGCTAGAGATACGGACTCGCAAAAAGAGACCCAGTACTTC
j_gene: TRBJ2-1; v_gene: TRBV29-1; d_gene: TRBD1; abundance: few; CDR3aa: CSVDQGAEQFF; CDR3nt: TGCAGCGTTGACCAGGGGGCTGAGCAGTTCTTC
j_gene: TRBJ1-2; v_gene: TRBV19; d_gene: -; abundance: many; CDR3aa: CASSIYPDSYGYTF; CDR3nt: TGTGCCAGTAGTATTTACCCGGACAGCTATGGCTACACCTTC
j_gene: TRBJ1-1; v_gene: TRBV7-9; d_gene: -; abundance: -; CDR3aa: CASSLAQGIRGTEAFF; CDR3nt: TGTGCCAGCAGCTTAGCACAGGGTATCCGAGGCACTGAAGCTTTCTTT